Sequencing of this T cell receptor beta chain was carried out in a study of OX40 agonist ivuxolimab in advanced cancers. Method: immunoSEQ multiplex PCR; TCRdb's copy keeps in-frame clones and lacks some. The sample lists tens of thousands of clones, 65% to 85% occurring once. This CDR3 contains 15 residues. V was shortened by 0 bases and J by 7 bases, with 16 bases between the two germline ends. Germline V gene data show CDR1 as SGDLS and CDR2 as YYNGEE. The source is an adult with an advanced solid tumor such as melanoma, head and neck, liver or kidney cancer. The input for sequencing was CD4+ or CD8+ T cells sorted from blood, taken in a trial of the OX40 agonist ivuxolimab. The chain is built from TRBV9 and TRBJ1-2; a possible D gene is TRBD1 (6 bases). CDR3 nucleotide sequence: TGTGCCAGCAGCGTAGCCGGACAGATTGGGGCTGGCTACACCTTC. Translation: CASSVAGQIGAGYTF.